This T cell receptor beta chain comes out of a study of T cell responses to AZD1222 COVID-19 vaccine. Overall study findings and caveats: Possibly, clonal diversity was underestimated; donors were largely white British and included more females. Two AZD1222 administrations were followed by greater Spike-specific TCR breadth and depth. In the spike-specific TCR repertoire, nearly half reportedly target unmutated variant regions.

The CDR3 runs 11 residues. Germline V gene sequence: CDR1 MDHEN, CDR2 SYDVKM. Trimming pared 10 bases from V and 5 bases from J, leaving 11 bases between. Assay used: immunoSEQ multiplex PCR; TCRdb lists only in-frame clones, some missing. Here the sample spans 150,000 to 200,000 clones, about 91% being singletons. A remark on this clone: Its antigen is currently unknown.

This specimen consisted of peripheral blood, obtained 28 days after the second AZD1222 dose. The clonotype was recovered from an adult who received the AZD1222 COVID-19 vaccine. The genes are TRBV28 and TRBJ1-1; D uncertain. Here the CDR3 reads CAIGSITEAFF. The CDR3 coding sequence is TGTGCCATCGGATCGATTACTGAAGCTTTCTTT.